What follows are 27 T cell receptor beta chains derived from one specimen sequenced in a study of T cells in Graves' hyperthyroidism and ophthalmopathy. What was amplified from RNA transcripts were TCR beta CDR3 regions. The TCR CDR3 was amplified in a first-round RT-PCR using the HTBI primer set. TCRdb re-derived calls from the multiplex PCR reads in MiXCR, one entry per CDR3 protein. Of approximately 400,000 distinct CDR3 sequences listed, approximately 13% are singletons. The source material was blood. The receptor source for this set is a man in his thirties or forties with Graves' hyperthyroidism that later progressed to Graves' ophthalmopathy.

The rearrangement links TRBV11-3 to TRBJ2-3, with 12 bases matching TRBD2. V lost 4 bases to trimming and J lost 4 bases; unmatched junction nucleotides: 6. This CDR3 comprises 16 residues. Germline V gives CDR1 SGHNT, CDR2 YENEEA. The DNA of the CDR3 is TGTGCCAGCAGCTCCCTAGCGGGAGGGCAGTCAGATACGCAGTATTTT. This sequence encodes CASSSLAGGQSDTQYF.

This clonotype was recorded at least ten times. The CDR3 sequence: CASSPGTYLRQGHYGYTF. Written as DNA, the CDR3 is TGTGCCAGCAGCCCGGGGACCTACTTACGACAGGGACACTATGGCTACACCTTC. The rearrangement joins TRBV11-3 to TRBJ1-2; 7 bases agree with TRBD1. The CDR3 runs 18 residues. Germline V gene sequence: CDR1 SGHNT, CDR2 YENEEA. V shed 5 bases, J shed 3 bases, and the junction held 18 bases outside the gene matches.

This clonotype was detected only a few times. The chain uses TRBV5-1 and TRBJ1-6; 8 bases fit TRBD1. The germline V gene has CDR1 SGHRS and CDR2 YFSETQ. The CDR3 sequence is 15 residues long. The junction had 7 bases not matched to a gene; V was cut back by 4 bases and J by 7 bases. CDR3 sequence (DNA): TGCGCCAGCAGCCAAGGACAGGGTTGGAATTCACCCCTCCACTTT. Translation: CASSQGQGWNSPLHF.

The chain carries TRBV30 and TRBJ1-1, with 10 bases matching TRBD1. CDR1 is GTSNPN and CDR2 is SVGIG in the germline V gene (reference sequence). This CDR3 comprises 13 residues. Germline trimming cut 5 bases from V and 4 bases from J; bases unmatched to any gene: 4. CDR3 nucleotide sequence: TGTGCCTGGGGGACAGGGGTTGGCACTGAAGCTTTCTTT. Translating gives CAWGTGVGTEAFF.

This clonotype has a handful of counts. J is TRBJ1-1 and V is TRBV9; the match to TRBD1 covers 8 bases. The CDR3 totals 13 residues. Germline lookup yields CDR1 SGDLS and CDR2 YYNGEE. Germline trimming cut 0 bases from V and 8 bases from J; bases unmatched to any gene: 3. CDR3 DNA: TGTGCCAGCAGCGTAGGAACAGGGGGGGAAGCTTTCTTT. As protein: CASSVGTGGEAFF.

The rearrangement links TRBV20-1 to TRBJ2-4; D possibly matches TRBD1 or TRBD2 (5 bases each). The CDR3 has 12 residues. Between the trimmed V and J ends, which lost 6 bases and 4 bases, there was a span of 10 bases. Germline V gives CDR1 DFQATT, CDR2 SNEGSKA (reference sequence). In DNA form, the CDR3 reads TGCAGTGCCTTTGGGGGAAAAAACATTCAGTACTTC. Its translation is CSAFGGKNIQYF.

This clonotype was detected ten times or more. The chain combines TRBV7-9 with TRBJ2-7; 9 nucleotides line up with TRBD1. The V gene end was trimmed by 5 bases and the J gene end by 5 bases; junction bases not matched to a gene: 10. CDR3 length equals 15 residues. Looked up from germline, CDR1 is SEHNR and CDR2 is FQNEAQ (reference sequence). The CDR3 spells CASSAPGQGHHEQYF. In DNA, the CDR3 is TGTGCCAGCAGCGCCCCGGGACAGGGTCATCACGAGCAGTACTTC.

This clonotype was detected many times. The V call is TRBV20-1, the J call TRBJ1-2; D may be TRBD1 (6 bases). Trimming removed 6 bases at V and 6 bases at J, with 23 bases between. The CDR3 sequence is 15 residues long. The germline gives CDR1 DFQATT, CDR2 SNEGSKA (reference sequence). In DNA, the CDR3 is TGCAGTGCCCGAAGTAGGACAGCCAGTCGGGATGGCTACACCTTC. Its translation is CSARSRTASRDGYTF.

This clonotype has just a few counts. This rearrangement joins TRBV2 to TRBJ1-2, with D tentatively TRBD1 (6 bases). This CDR3 has 14 amino acids. The V gene lost 6 bases and the J gene lost 4 bases, with 15 bases spanning the gap. Germline V gives CDR1 SNHLY, CDR2 FYNNEI. The chain's CDR3 is CASRGTGGAYGYTF. In DNA form, the CDR3 reads TGTGCCAGCAGGGGGACGGGGGGCGCCTATGGCTACACCTTC. The entire variable domain, with the rest obtained from reference TRBV2 and TRBJ1-2, is as follows: EPEVTQTPSHQVTQMGQEVILRCVPISNHLYFYWYRQILGQKVEFLVSFYNNEISEKSEIFDDQFSVERPDGSNFTLKIRSTKLEDSAMYFCASRGTGGAYGYTFGSGTRLTVV.

There are many counts of this clonotype. The chain has TRBV9 and TRBJ1-1; tentatively, D is TRBD1 (6 bases). Trimming took 4 bases from V and 5 from J, leaving 15 bases between them. Germline CDR1 reads SGDLS; CDR2 reads YYNGEE. This CDR3 contains 14 residues. The CDR3 region is CASSPSGTKTEAFF. CDR3 DNA sequence: TGTGCCAGCAGCCCATCTGGGACAAAAACTGAAGCTTTCTTT.

The chain combines TRBV20-1 with TRBJ2-5; 11 bases align to TRBD2. The CDR3 has 18 amino acids. The germline gives CDR1 DFQATT, CDR2 SNEGSKA (reference sequence). V lost 1 base and J lost 2; bases outside the gene matches: 12. CDR3 nucleotides: TGCAGTGCTAGAGCGCGTCTTAGCGGGGGGGCCACTCAAGAGACCCAGTACTTC. As protein: CSARARLSGGATQETQYF.

V and J are TRBV6-2 or TRBV6-3 and TRBJ2-1; 7 bases line up with TRBD2. V dropped 2 bases and J dropped 4; count of bases not matched to a gene: 5. This CDR3 is 15 amino acids long. Germline loops: CDR1 MNHEY, CDR2 SVGEGT. CDR3 bases: TGTGCCAGCAGTTACGGGCGGGGGAATTACAATGAGCAGTTCTTC. Its translation: CASSYGRGNYNEQFF.

This clonotype was seen at least ten times. The chain joins TRBV12-3 or TRBV12-4 to TRBJ2-2; D gene uncertain. Trimming shortened V by 5 bases and J by 4 bases, and 11 bases separated the two germline ends. The CDR3 totals 14 residues. The CDR3: CASSPGQLTGELFF. The CDR3 DNA is TGTGCCAGCAGTCCCGGGCAGCTCACCGGGGAGCTGTTTTTT.

This clonotype was counted at least ten times. The chain couples TRBV6-1 to TRBJ2-5; TRBD2 agrees at 11 bases. V dropped 6 bases and J dropped 1; count of bases not matched to a gene: 4. The germline V gene encodes CDR1 MNHNS and CDR2 SASEGT. CDR3 length equals 15 residues. The CDR3 protein is CASRTGTSGQETQYF. In DNA, the CDR3 is TGTGCCAGCAGAACCGGGACTAGCGGCCAAGAGACCCAGTACTTC.

The chain combines TRBV19 with TRBJ1-5; 11 bases fit TRBD1. The CDR3 runs to 15 residues. Trimming cost V 5 bases and J 4 bases; bases outside gene matches: 4. Per the germline V gene, CDR1 is LNHDA and CDR2 is SQIVND (reference sequence). CDR3 in amino acids: CASSLRDRGNQPQHF. In nucleotides, the CDR3 is TGTGCCAGTAGTCTCCGGGACAGGGGGAATCAGCCCCAGCATTTT.

This clonotype was detected only a few times. V is TRBV18 and J is TRBJ2-3; D not resolved. Trimming stripped 3 bases from V and 4 bases from J, with 14 bases between. Per germline, CDR1 KGHSH and CDR2 LQKENI. The CDR3 runs 15 residues. CDR3 in DNA: TGTGCCAGCTCACCCGGCGCCGGACGCGCAGATACGCAGTATTTT. Protein sequence: CASSPGAGRADTQYF.

This clonotype was seen repeatedly, ten times or more. The chain employs TRBV28 and TRBJ2-2; 10 bases align to TRBD2. The germline gives CDR1 MDHEN, CDR2 SYDVKM. CDR3 length equals 18 residues. J gave up 3 bases and V 2 bases, and 9 bases lay outside the gene matches. The CDR3 reads CASSLPSGGVMYTGELFF. The CDR3 DNA sequence: TGTGCCAGCAGTTTACCTAGCGGGGGAGTTATGTACACCGGGGAGCTGTTTTTT. Full variable domain (rest looked up from reference TRBV28 and TRBJ2-2): DVKVTQSSRYLVKRTGEKVFLECVQDMDHENMFWYRQDPGLGLRLIYFSYDVKMKEKGDIPEGYSVSREKKERFSLILESASTNQTSMYLCASSLPSGGVMYTGELFFGEGSRLTVL.

The chain couples TRBV5-1 to TRBJ2-7, with 7 bases lining up with TRBD1. CDR3 length: 13 residues. V was pared by 4 bases and J by 3 bases, with 4 bases of the junction left unmatched. Germline V CDR1 and CDR2: SGHRS, YFSETQ. CDR3 amino acids: CASSPYRGYEQYF. The CDR3 DNA follows: TGCGCCAGCAGCCCGTACAGGGGCTACGAGCAGTACTTC.

This clonotype came up many times. The CDR3 DNA is TGTGCCAGCAGGAACCGGGACAGGAGCACAGATACGCAGTATTTT. Translating gives CASRNRDRSTDTQYF. The chain is built from TRBV12-3 or TRBV12-4 and TRBJ2-3; the match to TRBD1 covers 8 bases. CDR3 size: 15 residues. V lost 6 bases to trimming and J lost 0 bases; unmatched junction nucleotides: 5.

This clonotype has only one observation. This may arise from a read error, as a much more abundant clone is one base away. The J gene is TRBJ1-2, the V gene TRBV15, with TRBD1 matching 7 bases. The germline gives CDR1 LNHNV, CDR2 YYDKDF (reference sequence). With V trimmed by 5 bases and J by 6 bases, 6 bases remained unmatched. CDR3 length: 13 amino acids. The CDR3 reads CATSSRQGNGYTF. The CDR3 coding sequence is TGTGCCACCAGCTCACGACAGGGCAATGGCTACACCTTC.

Ten or more counts support this clonotype. The chain couples TRBV20-1 to TRBJ1-1, with 8 bases fitting TRBD1. Per the germline V gene, CDR1 is DFQATT and CDR2 is SNEGSKA (reference sequence). V trimming: 1 base; J trimming: 1 base; junction bases outside the gene matches: 8. This CDR3 region has 16 residues. CDR3 in amino acids: CSARGVMGTGNTEAFF. CDR3 coding DNA: TGCAGTGCTAGAGGAGTCATGGGGACAGGGAACACTGAAGCTTTCTTT.

This clonotype was seen repeatedly, ten times or more. Mismatch with germline at one junction end may stem from a read error. This sequence joins TRBV28 and TRBJ1-1; weak D call: TRBD1 (5 bases). This CDR3 region has 14 residues. Germline-derived CDR1 and CDR2 are MDHEN and SYDVKM. CDR3 DNA sequence: TGTGCCAGCAGTTGGCCCGAGGGGAACACTGAAGCCTTCTTT. Its translation: CASSWPEGNTEAFF. The full variable domain, with the rest looked up from reference TRBV28 and TRBJ1-1, is DVKVTQSSRYLVKRTGEKVFLECVQDMDHENMFWYRQDPGLGLRLIYFSYDVKMKEKGDIPEGYSVSREKKERFSLILESASTNQTSMYLCASSWPEGNTEAFFGQGTRLTVV.

This clonotype was seen repeatedly, ten times or more. This chain joins TRBV12-5 and TRBJ1-1; unclear D gene. Germline CDR1 is LGHNT and CDR2 is FRNRAP. Trimming pared 5 bases from V and 1 base from J, leaving 8 bases between. The CDR3 length is 13 residues. CDR3 loop: CASGKETNTEAFF. CDR3 sequence (DNA): TGTGCTAGTGGTAAGGAAACGAACACTGAAGCTTTCTTT.

The table lists this clonotype with many counts. The chain links TRBV5-1 to TRBJ1-5, with D tentatively TRBD1 (5 bases). This CDR3 comprises 14 residues. Trimming took off 6 bases at V and 2 bases at J, with 12 bases between the two ends. Germline CDR1 SGHRS, CDR2 YFSETQ. CDR3 in DNA: TGCGCCAGCAAAATGGGGCTTGGCAATCAGCCCCAGCATTTT. Encoded protein: CASKMGLGNQPQHF. Based on the CDR3 plus reference TRBV5-1 and TRBJ1-5, the full variable domain is KAGVTQTPRYLIKTRGQQVTLSCSPISGHRSVSWYQQTPGQGLQFLFEYFSETQRNKGNFPGRFSGRQFSNSRSEMNVSTLELGDSALYLCASKMGLGNQPQHFGDGTRLSIL.

The genes are TRBV29-1 and TRBJ2-2, with 9 positions matching TRBD1. Germline V lookup: CDR1 SQVTM, CDR2 ANQGSEA. This CDR3 has 15 amino acids. V was pared by 4 bases and J by 2 bases, with 5 bases of the junction left unmatched. The CDR3 coding sequence is TGCAGCGTTGGAGGGGACAGGGACAACACCGGGGAGCTGTTTTTT. This translates into CSVGGDRDNTGELFF.

The chain combines TRBV12-3 or TRBV12-4 with TRBJ1-2; TRBD1 aligns across 12 bases. V trimming: 4 bases; J trimming: 5 bases; junction bases outside the gene matches: 8. The CDR3 loop spans 16 amino acids. This CDR3 is CASSYRDRGLWYGYTF. The CDR3 bases are TGTGCCAGCAGTTACCGGGACAGGGGGCTTTGGTATGGCTACACCTTC.

This clonotype was counted many times. V and J are TRBV5-1 and TRBJ2-3; tentative D call: TRBD2 (5 bases). This CDR3 spans 13 amino acids. The ends were cut back, 5 bases at V and 1 base at J, with 8 bases in the middle. Germline loops: CDR1 SGHRS, CDR2 YFSETQ. The CDR3 reads CASSYGGTDTQYF. DNA for the CDR3: TGCGCCAGCAGTTACGGGGGCACAGATACGCAGTATTTT.